This T cell receptor beta chain emerged from a study of radiation and T cells in renal cell carcinoma (dated by TCRdb to 2018 to 2020). For the study in its entirety: The samples were drawn from a clinical trial, where primary renal cell carcinomas were treated with 15 Gy of stereotactic body radiation therapy and then removed by nephrectomy 4 weeks afterward. In total, almost 55 samples, comprising 26 tumors and around 27 peripheral blood samples, were subjected to TCR beta sequencing. Across all 53 samples, 4,000,000 or so unique CDR3 nucleotide sequences encoding over 2.5 million unique CDR3 amino acid sequences were identified.

What the research found in general, with its limitations: In blood, the top tumor clonotypes increased between baseline and 2 weeks post-radiation and then shrank by 4 weeks, which suggests that tumor-resident clones expanded only transiently. Effects of radiation dose or scheduling on the TCR repertoire could not be addressed with the single-armed trial design. Because pretreatment tumor biopsies were not available, the baseline intratumoral presence of clonotypes could not be determined. Dynamics of the blood repertoire were not tracked past 4 weeks after treatment.

Following the manufacturer's recommendations, the immunoSEQ kit was used to generate TCR beta libraries from genomic DNA. Library preparation used a first multiplex PCR with proprietary primers, then a second PCR adding unique barcodes, with bead cleanups after each round. A kit-provided positive control reaction and a negative control reaction were included in every sample batch. The final libraries underwent checking on an Agilent 4200 TapeStation D1000 ScreenTape, volumetric pooling, and quantification by qPCR. Sequencing was performed on an Illumina NextSeq500 using a MidOutput 150-cycle cartridge, with 156 Read1 cycles, 15 Index1 cycles, and the kit custom primers. The pooled library was loaded at roughly 1 pM with a roughly 22% PhiX control spike-in. Concerning the study's data processing: Vendor-processed data were analyzed in R, and a clonotype was defined as all T cells sharing the same CDR3 nucleotide sequence. For clone abundance analyses, frequencies were normalized to the 10,000 most abundant clones per sample. Public T cell clones, averaging fewer than five per sample, were removed before analysis. Tumor-enriched and baseline blood-enriched clonotypes were defined by at least a 32-fold difference in abundance between compartments. Clonotypes expanded or contracted between blood time points were identified with a beta-binomial differential abundance model. Tumor-blood repertoire similarity was measured with the Baroni-Urbani and Buser coefficient, and groups were compared using two-tailed Wilcoxon tests in R. TCRdb took this table from immuneACCESS and kept in-frame rearrangements with V and J called. Such tables lack part of the clones; where checked against another copy, unresolved V genes explain under half of the gap, and the rest is unexplained. V, J and clone size were drawn from that table, and D and trimming were deduced from the DNA. The sample records approximately 140,000 clones, about nine tenths of which are singletons. About 4% of the sample comes from the top ten.

Concerning this clone itself: Which antigen it targets is not known. Base qualities are not provided; no much larger clone lies one nucleotide away.

In light of the paper, this sample's time point label describes: baseline pretreatment blood. The treatment or condition label here, explained by the study, means: 15 Gy SBRT to primary tumor, nephrectomy 4 weeks later. To follow tumor-enriched clonotypes, peripheral blood was collected serially from radiation-treated patients at baseline and again at 2 weeks and 4 weeks after SBRT. All patients had renal cell carcinoma with clear cell pathology. Genomic DNA for TCR sequencing was prepared using the QIAamp DNA Blood Mini Kit (Qiagen). The analyses included only samples that passed all quality control checks. The CDR3 runs 13 residues from the cysteine to the phenylalanine. Here the CDR3 DNA is all that survives: 39 bases in frame from base 1. According to the germline V gene, CDR1 reads SNHLY and CDR2 reads FYNNEI. Trimming takes 5 bases from V and 6 bases from J, and the germline ends sit 10 bases apart.

This TCR was sampled from an older woman with renal cell carcinoma. The chain couples TRBV2 to TRBJ2-2, with no reliable assignment of the D segment. Material: blood, obtained from a patient whose treatment included radiotherapy and nephrectomy. The nucleotide sequence is given as TGTGCCAGCAGTCAGAGACGGGCCGGGGAGCTGTTTTTT. It specifies CASSQRRAGELFF.